Listed here are 15 T cell receptor beta chains from one sample, sequenced in a study of identical twins. TCRdb analysed the 5' RACE reads with MiXCR anew, one entry per CDR3 protein. Of around 530,000 distinct CDR3 sequences in the sample, 13% to 15% were seen once. The sample also formed part of further work on yellow fever vaccine responses in identical twins.

Sequenced: CD4+ T cells sorted from blood. The receptors shown here come from a woman aged 18-29 years in good health.

This clonotype was counted many times. CDR3 region: CASSHGDTEAFF. The DNA for the CDR3 is TGTGCCAGCAGCCACGGGGACACTGAAGCTTTCTTT. The chain recombines TRBV3-1 with TRBJ1-1; no definite D call. Germline V CDR1 and CDR2: LGHDT, YNNKEL (reference sequence). CDR3 size: 12 residues. Trimming removed 3 bases at V and 3 bases at J, with 5 bases between.

This clonotype has only a few counts. The chain recombines TRBV2 with TRBJ2-7; 10 positions agree with TRBD2. There are 13 residues in the CDR3. Germline V lookup: CDR1 SNHLY, CDR2 FYNNEI. Germline trimming cut 0 bases from V and 10 bases from J; bases unmatched to any gene: 3. The chain's CDR3 is CASSEAPSGSQYF. The DNA for the CDR3 is TGTGCCAGCAGTGAAGCTCCTAGCGGGAGTCAGTACTTC.

V usage is TRBV15 and J usage is TRBJ2-3, with a weak D call TRBD2 (6 bases). Germline CDR1 is LNHNV and CDR2 is YYDKDF (reference sequence). Trimming pared 0 bases from V and 7 bases from J, leaving 8 bases between. This CDR3 has 13 amino acids. The CDR3 DNA is TGTGCCACCAGCAGAGACCGGGGGAATACGCAGTATTTT. It is translated as CATSRDRGNTQYF.

The rearrangement links TRBV5-4 to TRBJ2-7; D remains unclear. Germline CDR1 is SGHNT and CDR2 is YYREEE (reference sequence). The CDR3 is made up of 17 amino acids. Trimming removed 0 bases at V and 0 bases at J, with 16 bases between. In DNA, the CDR3 is TGTGCCAGCAGCTTGGGAAGGCTACCCCGAGGCTCCTACGAGCAGTACTTC. This sequence encodes CASSLGRLPRGSYEQYF.

The chain has TRBV12-3 or TRBV12-4 and TRBJ2-1, with 11 bases aligning to TRBD2. The CDR3 consists of 16 residues. Trimming took 5 bases from V and 4 from J; bases not matched to a gene: 7. In nucleotides, the CDR3 is TGTGCCAGCAGTCCCTACACTAGCGGGGGTTACAATGAGCAGTTCTTC. Translating it yields CASSPYTSGGYNEQFF.

The gene calls are TRBV10-3 and TRBJ2-1; no clear D. The CDR3 extends over 15 amino acids. Per the germline V gene, CDR1 is ENHRY and CDR2 is SYGVKD. V gave up 7 bases and J gave up 0 bases, with 13 bases separating them. CDR3 region: CAIKGGMGSYNEQFF. The CDR3 region has the DNA TGTGCCATCAAGGGTGGGATGGGCTCCTACAATGAGCAGTTCTTC.

This sequence joins TRBV6-1 and TRBJ2-7; the D gene is possibly TRBD1 (5 bases). CDR3 length equals 14 residues. Trimming removed 5 bases from V and 2 bases from J, with 13 bases in between. The germline V gene encodes CDR1 MNHNS and CDR2 SASEGT. The CDR3 coding sequence is TGTGCCAGCAGTCAAAGCAGGGTGGCCTACGAGCAGTACGTC. It is translated as CASSQSRVAYEQYV.

This clonotype has at least ten counts. This chain links TRBV5-1 with TRBJ1-6, with a possible D match to TRBD1 (6 bases). The CDR3 is 14 residues long. Trimming cost V 0 bases and J 6 bases, with 7 bases left between them. Germline loops: CDR1 SGHRS, CDR2 YFSETQ. CDR3 region: CASSLGTANSPLHF. The CDR3 DNA follows: TGCGCCAGCAGCTTGGGGACAGCTAATTCACCCCTCCACTTT.

This clonotype has more than one count but fewer than ten. The rearrangement joins TRBV20-1 to TRBJ2-3; no clear D. This CDR3 region has 13 residues. Germline CDR1 and CDR2: DFQATT and SNEGSKA (reference sequence). Trimming shortened V by 3 bases and J by 4 bases, and 11 bases separated the two germline ends. The CDR3, as DNA: TGCAGTGCTAGTTTACCGGGCCCAGATACGCAGTATTTT. Translating gives CSASLPGPDTQYF.

This clonotype was seen repeatedly, ten times or more. The chain uses TRBV29-1 and TRBJ2-2, with 8 nucleotides matching TRBD1. Germline V lookup: CDR1 SQVTM, CDR2 ANQGSEA. The CDR3 length is 12 residues. With 6 bases clipped from V and 4 bases from J, the junction kept 1 base outside the gene matches. The CDR3 here is CSVDRGTGELFF. The CDR3, as DNA: TGCAGCGTCGACAGGGGCACCGGGGAGCTGTTTTTT.

This sequence joins TRBV20-1 and TRBJ2-1; D is uncertain. CDR3 length: 15 amino acids. CDR1 is DFQATT and CDR2 is SNEGSKA in the germline V gene (reference sequence). Trimming left V 0 bases short and J 8 bases short, with 17 bases between. The CDR3 region has the DNA TGCAGTGCTAGAGACCCCCAATATGCACGCCATGAGCAGTTCTTC. Encoded protein: CSARDPQYARHEQFF.

This clonotype was counted a few times. The V gene is TRBV7-2, the J gene TRBJ2-7; 12 bases align to TRBD2. The CDR3 is 15 residues long. The germline V gene has CDR1 SGHTA and CDR2 FQGNSA. J gave up 2 bases and V 6 bases, and 5 bases lay outside the gene matches. CDR3 amino acids: CASRLAGGTPYEQYF. The CDR3, as DNA: TGTGCCAGCAGACTAGCGGGAGGCACCCCCTACGAGCAGTACTTC.

This rearrangement joins TRBV29-1 to TRBJ2-3; D unresolved. The germline CDR1 and CDR2 sequences are SQVTM and ANQGSEA. This CDR3 region has 14 residues. The V end lost 3 bases, the J end lost 2 bases, and 12 bases lay between the germline ends. Here the CDR3 reads CSVDWQFTTDTQYF. The CDR3 DNA reads TGCAGCGTTGATTGGCAGTTTACCACAGATACGCAGTATTTT.

This clonotype was found a few times. The chain has TRBV20-1 and TRBJ2-1; 7 bases line up with TRBD1. There are 15 residues in the CDR3. J lost 5 bases, V lost 1 base, and 8 bases had no gene match. Looked up from germline, CDR1 is DFQATT and CDR2 is SNEGSKA (reference sequence). Written as DNA, the CDR3 is TGCAGTGCTAGAGGGGGGACAGCTGGCCACAATGAGCAGTTCTTC. It specifies CSARGGTAGHNEQFF.

This clonotype has a count of ten or more. The chain links TRBV12-3 or TRBV12-4 to TRBJ1-6; 8 positions agree with TRBD1. Trimming removed 6 bases from V and 6 bases from J; junction bases left unmatched: 7. The CDR3 length is 15 residues. The CDR3 DNA reads TGTGCCAGCAGGCGAGGACAGGGCGGTAATTCACCCCTCCACTTT. This encodes CASRRGQGGNSPLHF.